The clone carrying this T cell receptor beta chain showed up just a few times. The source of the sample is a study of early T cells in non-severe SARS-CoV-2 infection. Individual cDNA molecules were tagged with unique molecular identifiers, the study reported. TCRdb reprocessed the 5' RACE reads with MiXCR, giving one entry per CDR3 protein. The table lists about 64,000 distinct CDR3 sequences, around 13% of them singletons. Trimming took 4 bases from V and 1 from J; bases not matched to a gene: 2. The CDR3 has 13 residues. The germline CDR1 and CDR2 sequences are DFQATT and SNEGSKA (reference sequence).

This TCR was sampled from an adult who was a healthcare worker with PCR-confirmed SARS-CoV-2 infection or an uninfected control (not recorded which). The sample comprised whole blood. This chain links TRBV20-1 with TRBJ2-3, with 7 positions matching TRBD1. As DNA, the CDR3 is TGCAGTGCTATGACAGGGCGCACAGATACGCAGTATTTT. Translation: CSAMTGRTDTQYF.